This T cell receptor beta chain comes out of a study of spatial heterogeneity in lung cancer. The wider study: The donors, 72 patients with untreated early-stage non-small cell lung cancer, provided the samples. Raw sequencing reads included, on average, more than eight appearances of each unique TCR and UMI combination. Detection consistently captured more beta-chain sequences than alpha-chain sequences.

Individual TCR cDNA molecules each bore their own unique molecular identifier. TCRdb re-called the 5' RACE reads through MiXCR, storing one row per CDR3 protein. The sample holds more than 95,000 distinct CDR3 sequences; 12% are singletons and the top ten take approximately 15%. V dropped 1 base and J dropped 7 bases, with 7 bases sitting between them. This CDR3 contains 13 residues. The V gene's germline CDR1 is SGHAT and CDR2 FQNNGV. The sample's time point: blood at routine non-recurrence follow-up after resection. The input material, whole RNA from tumor, nontumor lung or frozen PBMC, was sequenced unsorted.

The V call is TRBV11-2, the J call TRBJ2-2; unclear D gene. The starting material was PBMCs, obtained at follow-up. This sequence originates from a male donor with early-stage non-small cell lung cancer. The CDR3 region is CASSLAGSGELFF. The CDR3 DNA reads as TGTGCCAGCAGCTTAGCGGGCAGCGGGGAGCTGTTTTTT. Based on the CDR3 plus reference TRBV11-2 and TRBJ2-2, the full variable domain is EAGVAQSPRYKIIEKRQSVAFWCNPISGHATLYWYQQILGQGPKLLIQFQNNGVVDDSQLPKDRFSAERLKGVDSTLKIQPAKLEDSAVYLCASSLAGSGELFFGEGSRLTVL.